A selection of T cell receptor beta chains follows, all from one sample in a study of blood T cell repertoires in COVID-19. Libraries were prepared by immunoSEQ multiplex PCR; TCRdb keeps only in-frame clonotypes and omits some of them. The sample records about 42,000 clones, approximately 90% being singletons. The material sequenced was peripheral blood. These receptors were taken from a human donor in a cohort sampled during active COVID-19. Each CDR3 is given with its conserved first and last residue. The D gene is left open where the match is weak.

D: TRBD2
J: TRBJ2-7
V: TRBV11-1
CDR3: CASSFGLAGGPYEQYF
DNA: TGTGCCAGCAGCTTCGGACTAGCGGGAGGTCCCTACGAGCAGTACTTC

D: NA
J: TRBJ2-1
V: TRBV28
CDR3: CASTIYVTRSNEQFF
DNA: TGTGCCAGCACCATATACGTGACTAGGAGCAATGAGCAGTTCTTC

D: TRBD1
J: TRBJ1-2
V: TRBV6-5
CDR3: CASSYSGTGNYGYTF
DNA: TGTGCCAGCAGTTACTCCGGGACAGGGAACTATGGCTACACCTTC

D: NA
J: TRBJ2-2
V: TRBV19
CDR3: CASSIWLRELFF
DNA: TGTGCCAGTAGTATATGGCTCAGGGAGCTGTTTTTT

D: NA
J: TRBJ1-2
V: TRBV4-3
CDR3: CASSQVRGNYGYTF
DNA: TGCGCCAGCAGCCAAGTACGGGGGAACTATGGCTACACCTTC

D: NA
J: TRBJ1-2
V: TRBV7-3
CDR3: CASSLEPKPGYGYTF
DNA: TGTGCCAGCAGCTTAGAGCCGAAGCCCGGGTATGGCTACACCTTC

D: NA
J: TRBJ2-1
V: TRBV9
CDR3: CASSSRAGEGQQFF
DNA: TGTGCCAGCAGCTCGCGGGCAGGGGAGGGGCAGCAGTTCTTC

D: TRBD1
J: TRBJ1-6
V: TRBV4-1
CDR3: CASSQDPNRGFSSPLHF
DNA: TGCGCCAGCAGCCAAGATCCTAACAGGGGTTTTAGTTCACCCCTCCACTTT

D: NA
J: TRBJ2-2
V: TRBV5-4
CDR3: CASSFFGGASTGELFF
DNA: TGTGCCAGCAGCTTCTTTGGGGGGGCTAGCACCGGGGAGCTGTTTTTT

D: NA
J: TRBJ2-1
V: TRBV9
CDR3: CASSVGSGHNEQFF
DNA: TGTGCCAGCAGCGTAGGTTCAGGGCACAATGAGCAGTTCTTC

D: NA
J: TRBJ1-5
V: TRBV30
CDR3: CAFKGVQADSNQPQHF
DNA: TGTGCCTTCAAAGGGGTACAGGCTGATAGCAATCAGCCCCAGCATTTT